Each of the 27 T cell receptor beta chains below was sequenced from the same sample in a study of T cell responses to AZD1222 COVID-19 vaccine. Clones were sequenced by immunoSEQ multiplex PCR, and TCRdb holds only the in-frame ones, with some missing. The repertoire includes more than 100,000 clones, about 87% of them detected once, and 4.5% to 6% sits in the top ten. The sample consisted of peripheral blood, taken on day 0 of AZD1222 vaccination. The receptors come from an adult in good health.

This clone was seen a single time. The chain employs TRBV18 and TRBJ2-1, with 7 bases fitting TRBD1. Germline-derived CDR1 and CDR2 are KGHSH and LQKENI. The CDR3 contains 14 residues. V was clipped by 6 bases and J by 4 bases; unmatched bases: 6. The CDR3 DNA sequence: TGTGCCAGCTCGGCCACAGGGGCTTACAATGAGCAGTTCTTC. Its protein is CASSATGAYNEQFF.

This clone was seen more than once but under ten times. The chain couples TRBV10-3 to TRBJ1-5, with a possible D match to TRBD1 (6 bases). The CDR3 contains 14 residues. From germline, CDR1 is ENHRY and CDR2 SYGVKD. Trimming left V 2 bases short and J 3 bases short, with 8 bases between. This chain's CDR3 is CAISETGLNQPQHF. The CDR3 DNA is TGTGCCATCAGTGAGACAGGGCTCAATCAGCCCCAGCATTTT.

The rearrangement uses TRBV7-9 and TRBJ2-3, with 7 nucleotides matching TRBD1. This CDR3 has 14 residues. Unmatched junction bases numbered 4, after V lost 1 base and J lost 6 bases. The germline gives CDR1 SEHNR, CDR2 FQNEAQ (reference sequence). The CDR3 region has the DNA TGTGCCAGCAGCTTAGGTGGGACAGCTGATACGCAGTATTTT. Its protein product is CASSLGGTADTQYF.

The CDR3 loop reads CASSPEWGSDTQYF. In nucleotides, the CDR3 is TGTGCCAGCAGCCCGGAGTGGGGATCAGATACGCAGTATTTT. The rearrangement uses TRBV7-3 and TRBJ2-3; D ambiguous. CDR1 and CDR2 from the germline V gene are SGHTA and FQGTGA. CDR3 length equals 14 residues. Trimming stripped 5 bases from V and 4 bases from J, with 13 bases between.

This chain connects TRBV10-3 to TRBJ2-3; the match to TRBD2 covers 12 bases. V lost 8 bases to trimming and J lost 0 bases; unmatched junction nucleotides: 12. Germline values: CDR1 ENHRY, CDR2 SYGVKD. CDR3 length: 18 amino acids. The CDR3 coding sequence is TGTGCCATCGGAGGGACTAGCGGGTTAACAACTAGCACAGATACGCAGTATTTT. Its protein is CAIGGTSGLTTSTDTQYF.

The genes are TRBV2 and TRBJ2-1; 8 bases fit TRBD2. Per germline, CDR1 SNHLY and CDR2 FYNNEI. The CDR3 spans 14 residues. V gave up 5 bases and J gave up 6 bases; unmatched junction bases: 6. The DNA of the CDR3 is TGTGCCAGCAGTCCCGGGGGGGCCCCCAATGAGCAGTTCTTC. Protein sequence: CASSPGGAPNEQFF. Filled out from reference TRBV2 and TRBJ2-1, the complete variable domain reads EPEVTQTPSHQVTQMGQEVILRCVPISNHLYFYWYRQILGQKVEFLVSFYNNEISEKSEIFDDQFSVERPDGSNFTLKIRSTKLEDSAMYFCASSPGGAPNEQFFGPGTRLTVL.

V gene TRBV6-5 combines with J gene TRBJ2-1; D not resolved. V lost 4 bases and J 5 bases, leaving 9 bases between the germline ends. Per the germline V gene, CDR1 is MNHEY and CDR2 is SVGAGI. This CDR3 region has 13 residues. Here the CDR3 reads CASSSGRDNEQFF. CDR3 in DNA: TGTGCCAGCAGTTCCGGCAGAGACAATGAGCAGTTCTTC.

V and J are TRBV24-1 and TRBJ2-7; maybe TRBD2 (7 bases). V lost 3 bases, J lost 4 bases, and 12 bases lay in between. CDR1 and CDR2 (germline): KGHDR, SFDVKD. The CDR3 length is 14 residues. CDR3 coding DNA: TGTGCCACCAGTGATAGGAGGGGGGGATACGAGCAGTACTTC. Its protein is CATSDRRGGYEQYF.

In regard to this clone: The same CDR3 arises from other DNA sequences in this sample as well. The chain uses TRBV7-2 and TRBJ2-2; D is perhaps TRBD1 (6 bases). Germline-derived CDR1 and CDR2 are SGHTA and FQGNSA. With 5 bases removed from V and 0 bases from J, the gap between germline ends came to 10 bases. This CDR3 contains 15 residues. In DNA form, the CDR3 reads TGTGCCAGCAGCCTCCGACAGGCGAACACCGGGGAGCTGTTTTTT. Its translation: CASSLRQANTGELFF.

This chain joins TRBV7-2 and TRBJ1-1; D gene uncertain. The CDR3 contains 13 residues. V lost 5 bases to trimming and J lost 3 bases, with 10 bases between them. From germline, CDR1 is SGHTA and CDR2 FQGNSA. The CDR3 is CASSRQRDTEAFF. The DNA for the CDR3 is TGTGCCAGCAGCCGGCAACGAGACACTGAAGCTTTCTTT.

The gene calls are TRBV9 and TRBJ1-2; D is unresolved. Germline CDR1 reads SGDLS; CDR2 reads YYNGEE. This CDR3 region has 13 residues. V was cut by 4 bases and J by 0 bases, with 7 bases left in between. The CDR3 DNA is TGTGCCAGCAGCCCTAAGACTAACTATGGCTACACCTTC. Translation gives CASSPKTNYGYTF. Supplemented by reference TRBV9 and TRBJ1-2, the full variable domain reads DSGVTQTPKHLITATGQRVTLRCSPRSGDLSVYWYQQSLDQGLQFLIQYYNGEERAKGNILERFSAQQFPDLHSELNLSSLELGDSALYFCASSPKTNYGYTFGSGTRLTVV.

The chain couples TRBV10-3 to TRBJ1-2; 7 nucleotides align to TRBD1. V shed 7 bases, J shed 5 bases, and the junction held 10 bases outside the gene matches. The CDR3 runs to 14 residues. Germline V lookup: CDR1 ENHRY, CDR2 SYGVKD. CDR3 nucleotides: TGTGCCATCACCGGGACAGCTAACTATTATGGCTACACCTTC. Protein product: CAITGTANYYGYTF.

The CDR3 loop reads CASSPLGYEQYF. The CDR3 region has the DNA TGTGCCAGCAGCCCACTAGGCTACGAGCAGTACTTC. The V gene is TRBV2, the J gene TRBJ2-7; D is perhaps TRBD2 (5 bases). Trimming shortened V by 6 bases and J by 3 bases, and 9 bases separated the two germline ends. Germline V gene sequence: CDR1 SNHLY, CDR2 FYNNEI. The CDR3 covers 12 residues.

This chain links TRBV18 with TRBJ2-2; TRBD2 matches 13 bases. The V segment lost 6 bases and the J segment 0 bases; nucleotides outside the gene matches: 4. This CDR3 region has 17 residues. The V gene's germline CDR1 is KGHSH and CDR2 LQKENI. CDR3 sequence reads: CASSPGLAGANTGELFF. Here the CDR3 DNA reads TGTGCCAGCTCTCCCGGACTAGCGGGGGCGAACACCGGGGAGCTGTTTTTT.

The chain recombines TRBV28 with TRBJ1-3; 10 bases fit TRBD1. Germline trimming cut 1 base from V and 0 bases from J; bases unmatched to any gene: 9. This CDR3 has 19 residues. Germline values: CDR1 MDHEN, CDR2 SYDVKM. The CDR3 sequence: CASSLSGTGAIFSGNTIYF. CDR3 nucleotides: TGTGCCAGCAGTTTATCTGGGACAGGGGCAATATTCTCTGGAAACACCATATATTTT.

This clone was recorded only once. The genes are TRBV5-5 and TRBJ2-7, with 8 bases that match TRBD1. The CDR3 loop spans 13 amino acids. Trimming removed 6 bases from V and 5 bases from J; junction bases left unmatched: 7. CDR1 and CDR2 from the germline V gene are SGHKS and YYEKEE (reference sequence). CDR3 amino acids: CASMMAGGNEQYF. DNA of the CDR3: TGTGCCAGCATGATGGCAGGGGGCAACGAGCAGTACTTC.

V usage is TRBV28 and J usage is TRBJ1-6; TRBD1 might be the D (6 bases). V was cut by 1 base and J by 10 bases, with 11 bases left in between. The CDR3 runs 14 residues. Germline V CDR1 and CDR2: MDHEN, SYDVKM. The CDR3 DNA sequence: TGTGCCAGCAGTTTATTACAGGGCTCCTCACCCCTCCACTTT. Translation: CASSLLQGSSPLHF. Full variable domain (rest looked up from reference TRBV28 and TRBJ1-6): DVKVTQSSRYLVKRTGEKVFLECVQDMDHENMFWYRQDPGLGLRLIYFSYDVKMKEKGDIPEGYSVSREKKERFSLILESASTNQTSMYLCASSLLQGSSPLHFGNGTRLTVT.

The chain has TRBV5-6 and TRBJ2-3; weak D call: TRBD1 (5 bases). V lost 1 base and J lost 1, with 19 bases in between. The CDR3 runs to 18 residues. From germline, CDR1 is SGHDT and CDR2 YYEEEE. Written as DNA, the CDR3 is TGTGCCAGCAGCTTGAAACAGGCCTTCCTTTCCCGCACAGATACGCAGTATTTT. Translating it yields CASSLKQAFLSRTDTQYF.

The genes are TRBV18 and TRBJ1-2; possible D gene TRBD1, 6 bases. Germline V gene sequence: CDR1 KGHSH, CDR2 LQKENI. The CDR3 consists of 14 residues. Trimming removed 2 bases from V and 4 bases from J, with 11 bases in between. CDR3 loop: CASSPNGQSYGYTF. In DNA, the CDR3 is TGTGCCAGCTCACCAAATGGACAGAGCTATGGCTACACCTTC.

CDR3 region: CASSIGENTDTQYF. The CDR3 DNA reads TGTGCCAGTAGTATAGGTGAGAACACAGATACGCAGTATTTT. The chain employs TRBV19 and TRBJ2-3; the D is unclear. Deletions cut 1 base from V and 2 bases from J, with 7 bases between. Germline CDR1 is LNHDA and CDR2 is SQIVND (reference sequence). CDR3 size: 14 residues.

For the CDR3, the DNA is TGTGCCAGCAGCGGAACCCGAGCAGGGGGATATGGCTACACCTTC. Amino acids: CASSGTRAGGYGYTF. The chain employs TRBV14 and TRBJ1-2; 7 bases align to TRBD1. Germline CDR1 and CDR2: SGHDN and FVKESK. J was trimmed by 5 bases and V by 5 bases; bases with no gene match: 11. The CDR3 loop spans 15 amino acids.

This chain links TRBV19 with TRBJ1-1, with D unclear. Germline values: CDR1 LNHDA, CDR2 SQIVND (reference sequence). V lost 4 bases, J lost 3 bases, and 12 bases lay in between. This CDR3 has 14 amino acids. The CDR3, as DNA: TGTGCCAGTAGTAGACCTCAGAGCGACACTGAAGCTTTCTTT. Protein product: CASSRPQSDTEAFF.

The chain has TRBV18 and TRBJ1-3; TRBD1 is a possible D gene (6 bases). Trimming removed 1 base from V and 4 bases from J, with 20 bases in between. Germline V gene sequence: CDR1 KGHSH, CDR2 LQKENI. The CDR3 consists of 18 residues. CDR3 residues: CASSPRARGVSGGNTIYF. The CDR3 bases are TGTGCCAGCTCACCACGTGCCAGGGGAGTCAGCGGAGGAAACACCATATATTTT.

V usage is TRBV12-3 or TRBV12-4 and J usage is TRBJ1-1; TRBD1 might be the D (6 bases). The CDR3 covers 13 residues. Trimming left V 6 bases short and J 4 bases short, with 12 bases between. The CDR3 region is CASRRGLSTEAFF. CDR3 bases: TGTGCCAGCAGGAGGGGGTTGTCCACTGAAGCTTTCTTT.

The V call is TRBV4-3, the J call TRBJ1-4; 7 bases agree with TRBD1. Germline assignment: CDR1 LGHNA and CDR2 YSLEER. This CDR3 comprises 14 residues. V gave up 6 bases and J gave up 5 bases; unmatched junction bases: 6. The CDR3 DNA follows: TGCGCCAGCAGGGGGGGACAGATGAATGAAAAACTGTTTTTT. It translates to CASRGGQMNEKLFF.

In its sample, this clone was seen once. The V call is TRBV5-4, the J call TRBJ1-4, with D possibly TRBD1 on 6 matching bases. Deletions cut 4 bases from V and 0 bases from J, with 13 bases between. Germline V gene data show CDR1 as SGHNT and CDR2 as YYREEE (reference sequence). CDR3 length equals 16 residues. The CDR3 is CASSPGGSSTNEKLFF. The CDR3 nucleotides are TGTGCCAGCAGCCCGGGGGGCAGCTCAACTAATGAAAAACTGTTTTTT.

In DNA form, the CDR3 reads TGTGCCAGCAGCGTAGGGGGCGGGACAGGACTATACAATGAGCAGTTCTTC. Its translation: CASSVGGGTGLYNEQFF. V and J are TRBV9 and TRBJ2-1, with 8 bases aligning to TRBD1. Per germline, CDR1 SGDLS and CDR2 YYNGEE. The CDR3 loop spans 17 amino acids. V dropped 0 bases and J dropped 4; count of bases not matched to a gene: 9.